Listed below are T cell receptor beta chains from one sample, sequenced in a study of blood T cell repertoires in COVID-19. Profiling relied on immunoSEQ multiplex PCR, and the TCRdb table lists in-frame clones only, not all of them. The sample consists of about 430,000 clones, nearly 90% of them appearing once. Sequencing was done on a sample of PBMCs or T cells enriched from blood (not recorded which). These receptors all stem from a woman younger than 35 who had been exposed to COVID-19. CDR3s include the opening cysteine and the closing phenylalanine or tryptophan. The size entry is marked missing in some rows and otherwise reads once, few, many or a size class.

size,J,V,CDR3
.,TRBJ1-2,TRBV9,CASSSMGGSGGYTF
.,TRBJ2-3,TRBV4-2,CASSQPGLEFPDTQYF
once,TRBJ2-7,TRBV4-3,CASSQDSSYEQYF
.,TRBJ1-2,TRBV5-1,CASSAGQGNYGYTF
.,TRBJ1-6,TRBV7-8,CASSRDRAYSPLHF
.,TRBJ2-3,TRBV20-1,CSARRVNTQYF
.,TRBJ1-4,TRBV5-6,CASSFEGDTNEKLFF
.,TRBJ2-3,TRBV28,CASSGPRAGEPTDTQYF
.,TRBJ1-1,TRBV28,CASSFGQNTEAFF
.,TRBJ2-7,TRBV18,CASSEDYEQYF
.,TRBJ1-5,TRBV7-6,CASSAGTGFNQPQHF